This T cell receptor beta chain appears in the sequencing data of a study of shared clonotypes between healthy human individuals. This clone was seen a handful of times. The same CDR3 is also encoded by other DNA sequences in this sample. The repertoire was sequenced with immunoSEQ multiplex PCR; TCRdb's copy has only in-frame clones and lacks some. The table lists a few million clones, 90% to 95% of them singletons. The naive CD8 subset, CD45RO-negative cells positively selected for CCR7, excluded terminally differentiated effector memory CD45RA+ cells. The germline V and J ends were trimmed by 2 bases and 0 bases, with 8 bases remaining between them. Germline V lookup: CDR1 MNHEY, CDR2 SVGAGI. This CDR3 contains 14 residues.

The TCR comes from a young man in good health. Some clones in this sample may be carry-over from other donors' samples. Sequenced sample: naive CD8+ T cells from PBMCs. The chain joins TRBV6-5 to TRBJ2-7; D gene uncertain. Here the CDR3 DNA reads TGTGCCAGCAGTTACGGGCGGAGCTCCTACGAGCAGTACTTC. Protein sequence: CASSYGRSSYEQYF.